These 8 T cell receptor beta chains were all obtained from the same sample, sequenced in a study of T cell repertoires in cytomegalovirus infection (dated by TCRdb to between 2018 and 2020). Sequencing relied on an Illumina HiSeq 1500. Starting from the raw public reads, TCRdb applied fastp trimming at Q25, assembled clones with MiXCR and retained in-frame beta chains. One record per CDR3 amino acid sequence lists the most common genes and DNA. This sample has 300,000 to 400,000 distinct CDR3 sequences in its table, and under 35% of those were observed once. The ten largest make up around 20% of the sample. The treatment or condition tag for this specimen amounts to: in vitro stimulation with specific CMV peptide epitopes to enrich CMV-specific T cells. The antigens of these receptors remain unknown. Sequences were derived from cultured PBMCs, sampled from culture after CMV antigen stimulation. Receptor source: a human donor in good health (CMV status not recorded). Some clones in this sample may be carry-over from other donors' samples.

The rearrangement joins TRBV5-1 to TRBJ2-7; 10 positions match TRBD2. The germline gives CDR1 SGHRS, CDR2 YFSETQ. The CDR3 has 16 amino acids. The J segment lost 6 bases and the V segment lost 0 bases, leaving 9 bases of the junction unmatched. CDR3 sequence (DNA): TGCGCCAGCAGCTTGGTCGTCGGACTAGCGGAGGTCGAGCAGTACTTC. This sequence encodes CASSLVVGLAEVEQYF.

This chain joins TRBV7-3 and TRBJ2-2; D remains ambiguous. The V gene lost 5 bases and the J gene lost 0 bases, with 10 bases spanning the gap. Germline V gene data show CDR1 as SGHTA and CDR2 as FQGTGA. The CDR3 is 15 amino acids. This chain's CDR3 is CASSPDGANTGELFF. The DNA of the CDR3 is TGTGCCAGCAGCCCGGACGGCGCGAACACCGGGGAGCTGTTTTTT.

This clonotype was counted between two and nine times. One end of the junction fails to match germline, which may point to a read error. The rearrangement links TRBV12-3 or TRBV12-4 to TRBJ1-5, with 9 bases matching TRBD1. CDR3 length equals 16 residues. This chain's CDR3 is CASSLGDRGANQPQHF. For the CDR3, the DNA is TGTGCCAGCAGCTTAGGAGACAGGGGGGCCAATCAGCCCCAGCATTTT.

In its sample, this clonotype was seen many times. This chain links TRBV7-2 with TRBJ2-7, with 7 positions matching TRBD2. The CDR3 has 15 residues. Germline loops: CDR1 SGHTA, CDR2 FQGNSA. The ends lost 4 bases at V and 1 base at J; junction bases unmatched: 7. CDR3 DNA sequence: TGTGCCAGCAGCTCCCCCGGGGGGTATTCCTACGAGCAGTACTTC. Translating gives CASSSPGGYSYEQYF.

This clonotype was found a few times. V and J are TRBV19 and TRBJ2-1; 9 bases line up with TRBD2. From germline, CDR1 is LNHDA and CDR2 SQIVND (reference sequence). With V trimmed by 4 bases and J by 6 bases, 7 bases remained unmatched. The CDR3 runs 15 residues. The CDR3 sequence: CASSTIAGVLNEQFF. The CDR3, as DNA: TGTGCCAGTAGTACTATAGCGGGAGTTCTCAATGAGCAGTTCTTC. The complete variable domain, with remaining parts taken from reference TRBV19 and TRBJ2-1, reads DGGITQSPKYLFRKEGQNVTLSCEQNLNHDAMYWYRQDPGQGLRLIYYSQIVNDFQKGDIAEGYSVSREKKESFPLTVTSAQKNPTAFYLCASSTIAGVLNEQFFGPGTRLTVL.

The chain links TRBV12-3 or TRBV12-4 to TRBJ2-6; unclear D gene. V dropped 1 base and J dropped 0 bases, with 13 bases sitting between them. There are 18 residues in the CDR3. The CDR3 coding sequence is TGTGCCAGCAGTTTAGGGCCAGGCCGACTCTCTGGGGCCAACGTCCTGACTTTC. Translated: CASSLGPGRLSGANVLTF.

This clonotype showed up many times. This rearrangement joins TRBV12-3 or TRBV12-4 to TRBJ2-1, with TRBD2 matching over 8 bases. The CDR3 sequence is 15 residues long. Germline trimming cut 3 bases from V and 4 bases from J; bases unmatched to any gene: 5. The CDR3 spells CASSFTSGTYNEQFF. Written as DNA, the CDR3 is TGTGCCAGCAGTTTTACTAGCGGCACATACAATGAGCAGTTCTTC.

This clonotype was detected only a few times. The gene calls are TRBV6-5 and TRBJ1-3; 7 bases are shared with TRBD1. The ends lost 4 bases at V and 7 bases at J; junction bases unmatched: 4. The CDR3 has 13 amino acids. Germline V lookup: CDR1 MNHEY, CDR2 SVGAGI. This CDR3 reads CASSSTDRNTIYF. The CDR3 bases are TGTGCCAGCAGTTCAACGGACAGGAACACCATATATTTT.